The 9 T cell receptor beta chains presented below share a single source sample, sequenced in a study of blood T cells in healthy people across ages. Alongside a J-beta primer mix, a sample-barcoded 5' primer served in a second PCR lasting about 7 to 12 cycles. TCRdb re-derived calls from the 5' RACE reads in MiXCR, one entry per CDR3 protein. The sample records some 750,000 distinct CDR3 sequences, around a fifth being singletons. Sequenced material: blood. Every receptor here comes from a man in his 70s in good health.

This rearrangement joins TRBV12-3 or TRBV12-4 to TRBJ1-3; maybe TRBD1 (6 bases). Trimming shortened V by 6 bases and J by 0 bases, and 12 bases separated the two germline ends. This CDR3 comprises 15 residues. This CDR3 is CASSHRARSGNTIYF. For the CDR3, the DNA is TGTGCCAGCAGCCACAGGGCCCGCTCTGGAAACACCATATATTTT.

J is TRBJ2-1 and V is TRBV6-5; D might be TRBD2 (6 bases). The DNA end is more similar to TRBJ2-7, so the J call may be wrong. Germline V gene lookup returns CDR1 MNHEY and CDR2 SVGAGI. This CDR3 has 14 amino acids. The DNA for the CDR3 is TGTGCCAGCAGTTACAGGGGACGCGGGGACGAGCAGTACTTC. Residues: CASSYRGRGDEQYF.

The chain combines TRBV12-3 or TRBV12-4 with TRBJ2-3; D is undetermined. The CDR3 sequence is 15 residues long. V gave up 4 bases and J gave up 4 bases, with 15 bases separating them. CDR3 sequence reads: CASSSRPLNADTQYF. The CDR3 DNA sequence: TGTGCCAGCAGTTCACGCCCGCTGAACGCAGATACGCAGTATTTT.

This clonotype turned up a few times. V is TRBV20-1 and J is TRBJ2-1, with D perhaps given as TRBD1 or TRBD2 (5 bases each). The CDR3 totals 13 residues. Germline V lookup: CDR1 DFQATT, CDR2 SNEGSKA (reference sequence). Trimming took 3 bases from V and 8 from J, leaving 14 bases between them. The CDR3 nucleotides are TGCAGTGCTAGTCGCCTGGGGGTGGATGAGCAGTTCTTC. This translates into CSASRLGVDEQFF.

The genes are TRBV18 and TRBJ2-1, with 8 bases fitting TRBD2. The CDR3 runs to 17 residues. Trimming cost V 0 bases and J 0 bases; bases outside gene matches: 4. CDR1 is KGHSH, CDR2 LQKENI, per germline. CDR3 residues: CASSPPSSGLSYNEQFF. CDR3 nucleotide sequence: TGTGCCAGCTCACCACCGTCTAGCGGGCTCTCCTACAATGAGCAGTTCTTC. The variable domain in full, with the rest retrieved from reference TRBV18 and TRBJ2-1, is NAGVMQNPRHLVRRRGQEARLRCSPMKGHSHVYWYRQLPEEGLKFMVYLQKENIIDESGMPKERFSAEFPKEGPSILRIQQVVRGDSAAYFCASSPPSSGLSYNEQFFGPGTRLTVL.

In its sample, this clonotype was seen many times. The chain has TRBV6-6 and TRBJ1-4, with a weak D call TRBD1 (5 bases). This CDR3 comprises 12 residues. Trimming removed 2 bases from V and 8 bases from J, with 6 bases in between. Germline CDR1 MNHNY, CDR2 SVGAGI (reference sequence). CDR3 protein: CASSYAGEKLFF. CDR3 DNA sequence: TGTGCCAGCAGTTACGCAGGGGAAAAACTGTTTTTT.

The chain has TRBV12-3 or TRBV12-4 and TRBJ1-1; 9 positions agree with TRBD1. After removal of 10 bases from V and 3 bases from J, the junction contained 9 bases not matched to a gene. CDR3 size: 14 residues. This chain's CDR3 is CATRRQGGYTEAFF. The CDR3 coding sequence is TGTGCCACCCGAAGACAGGGGGGGTACACTGAAGCTTTCTTT.

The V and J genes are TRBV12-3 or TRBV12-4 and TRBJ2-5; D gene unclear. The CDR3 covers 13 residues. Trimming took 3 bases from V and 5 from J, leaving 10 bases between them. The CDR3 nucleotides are TGTGCCAGCAGTTTGGGAATAGGGGAGACCCAGTACTTC. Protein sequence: CASSLGIGETQYF.

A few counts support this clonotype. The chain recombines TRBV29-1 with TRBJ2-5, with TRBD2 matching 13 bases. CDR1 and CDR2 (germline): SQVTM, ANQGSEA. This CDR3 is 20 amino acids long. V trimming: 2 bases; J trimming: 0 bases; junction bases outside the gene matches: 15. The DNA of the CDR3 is TGCAGCGTTGAATTGGTCCTTCCGGGACTAGCGGGAATGTACCAAGAGACCCAGTACTTC. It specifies CSVELVLPGLAGMYQETQYF.